This T cell receptor beta chain emerged from a study of tissue T cells after allogeneic stem cell transplantation. Using immunoSEQ multiplex PCR, the repertoire was profiled, and TCRdb retains in-frame clones only, with some absent. Among roughly 20,000 clones, 60% to 80% were seen once, and the ten largest hold roughly 0.41%. CDR3 length: 14 amino acids. V gave up 0 bases and J gave up 4 bases, with 6 bases separating them. Germline V gene lookup returns CDR1 LGHNA and CDR2 YSYQKL. Study conclusions and caveats: Blood and spleen captured only part of the tissue TCR repertoire. Limitations included a small, clinically heterogeneous cohort and limited sampling depth.

With regard to this clone: Its cognate antigen is unknown. Gene names and germline refer to mouse. With the read ending 1 residue before the CDR3 end, the germline J gene is used to fill in that end.

The sequenced material came from blood. This chain connects TRBV2 to TRBJ2-2, with D unresolved. The TCR sequence derives from a female BALB/c mouse in good health. The mouse strain carries the MHC haplotype H2-d. The covered CDR3 bases are TGTGCCAGCAGCCAAGATGGTCTCACCGGGCAGCTCTAC. It codes for CASSQDGLTGQLY. From start to end, the CDR3 is CASSQDGLTGQLYF.